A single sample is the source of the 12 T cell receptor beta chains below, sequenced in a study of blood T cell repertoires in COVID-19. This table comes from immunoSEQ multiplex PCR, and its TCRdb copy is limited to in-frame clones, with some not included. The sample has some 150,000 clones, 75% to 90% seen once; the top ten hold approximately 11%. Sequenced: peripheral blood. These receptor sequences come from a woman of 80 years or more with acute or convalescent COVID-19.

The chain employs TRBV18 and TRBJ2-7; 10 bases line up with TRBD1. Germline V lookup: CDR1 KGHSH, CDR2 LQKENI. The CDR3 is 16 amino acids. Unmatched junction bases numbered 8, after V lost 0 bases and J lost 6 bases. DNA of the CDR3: TGTGCCAGCTCACCACCGACAGGGGGCAATGTAGGCGAGCAGTACTTC. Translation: CASSPPTGGNVGEQYF.

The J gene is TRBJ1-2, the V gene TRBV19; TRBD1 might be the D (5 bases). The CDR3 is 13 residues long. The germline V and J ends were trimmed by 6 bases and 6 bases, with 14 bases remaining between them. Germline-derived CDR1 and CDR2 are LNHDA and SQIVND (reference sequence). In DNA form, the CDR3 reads TGTGCCAGTAGCATCACCCGACAGAATGGCTACACCTTC. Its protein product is CASSITRQNGYTF.

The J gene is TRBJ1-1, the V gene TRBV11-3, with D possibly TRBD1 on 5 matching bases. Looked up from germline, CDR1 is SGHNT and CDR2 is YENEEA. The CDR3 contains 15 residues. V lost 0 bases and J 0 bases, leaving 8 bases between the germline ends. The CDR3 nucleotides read TGTGCCAGCAGCTTAGATTCCAGGGTGAACACTGAAGCTTTCTTT. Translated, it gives CASSLDSRVNTEAFF.

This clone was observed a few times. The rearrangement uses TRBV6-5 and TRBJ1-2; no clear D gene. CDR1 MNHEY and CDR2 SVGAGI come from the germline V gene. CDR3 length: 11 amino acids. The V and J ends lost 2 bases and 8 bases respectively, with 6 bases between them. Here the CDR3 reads CASSYRGGYTF. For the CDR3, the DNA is TGTGCCAGCAGTTACCGAGGGGGCTACACCTTC.

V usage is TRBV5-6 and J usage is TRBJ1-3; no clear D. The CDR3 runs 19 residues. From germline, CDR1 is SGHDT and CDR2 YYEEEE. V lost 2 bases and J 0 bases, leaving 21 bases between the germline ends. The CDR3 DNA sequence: TGTGCCAGCAGCTTAGAGGCGGAGGGCAGGTTCCTCTCTGGAAACACCATATATTTT. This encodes CASSLEAEGRFLSGNTIYF.

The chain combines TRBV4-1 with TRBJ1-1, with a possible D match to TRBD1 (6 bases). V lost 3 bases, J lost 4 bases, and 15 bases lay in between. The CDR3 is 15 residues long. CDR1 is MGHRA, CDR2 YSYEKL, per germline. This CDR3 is CASSHHSQGATEAFF. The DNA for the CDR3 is TGCGCCAGCAGCCACCACTCACAGGGAGCCACTGAAGCTTTCTTT.

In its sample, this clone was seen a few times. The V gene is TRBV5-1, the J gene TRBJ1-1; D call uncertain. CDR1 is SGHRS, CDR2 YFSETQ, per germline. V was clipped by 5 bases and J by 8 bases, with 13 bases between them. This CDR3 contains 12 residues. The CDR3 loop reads CASSLEGYEAFF. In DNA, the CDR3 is TGCGCCAGCAGTCTGGAGGGTTACGAAGCTTTCTTT.

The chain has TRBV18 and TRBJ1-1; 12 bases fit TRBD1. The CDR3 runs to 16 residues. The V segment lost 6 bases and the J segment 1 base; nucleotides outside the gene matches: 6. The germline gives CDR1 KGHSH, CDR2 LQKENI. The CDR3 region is CASSRGTGGENTEAFF. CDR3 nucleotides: TGTGCCAGCTCCCGAGGGACAGGGGGCGAGAACACTGAAGCTTTCTTT. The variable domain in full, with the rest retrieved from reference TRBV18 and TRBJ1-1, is NAGVMQNPRHLVRRRGQEARLRCSPMKGHSHVYWYRQLPEEGLKFMVYLQKENIIDESGMPKERFSAEFPKEGPSILRIQQVVRGDSAAYFCASSRGTGGENTEAFFGQGTRLTVV.

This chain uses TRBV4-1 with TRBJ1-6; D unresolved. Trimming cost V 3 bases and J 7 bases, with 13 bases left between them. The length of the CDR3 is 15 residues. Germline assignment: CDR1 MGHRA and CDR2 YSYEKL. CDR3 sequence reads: CASSQEQEVNSPLHF. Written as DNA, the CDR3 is TGCGCCAGCAGCCAGGAGCAGGAGGTCAATTCACCCCTCCACTTT.

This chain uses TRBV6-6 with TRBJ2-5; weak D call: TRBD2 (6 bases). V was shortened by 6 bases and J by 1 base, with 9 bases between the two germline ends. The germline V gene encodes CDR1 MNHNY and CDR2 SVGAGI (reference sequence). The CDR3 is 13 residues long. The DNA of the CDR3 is TGTGCCAGCAGACCGGGACTCCAAGAGACCCAGTACTTC. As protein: CASRPGLQETQYF.

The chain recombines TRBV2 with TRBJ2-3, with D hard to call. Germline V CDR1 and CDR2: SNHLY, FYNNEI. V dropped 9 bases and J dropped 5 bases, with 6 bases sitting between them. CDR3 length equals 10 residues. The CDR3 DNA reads TGTGCCAGTTTCATAGATACGCAGTATTTT. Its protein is CASFIDTQYF. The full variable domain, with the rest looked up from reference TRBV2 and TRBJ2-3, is EPEVTQTPSHQVTQMGQEVILRCVPISNHLYFYWYRQILGQKVEFLVSFYNNEISEKSEIFDDQFSVERPDGSNFTLKIRSTKLEDSAMYFCASFIDTQYFGPGTRLTVL.

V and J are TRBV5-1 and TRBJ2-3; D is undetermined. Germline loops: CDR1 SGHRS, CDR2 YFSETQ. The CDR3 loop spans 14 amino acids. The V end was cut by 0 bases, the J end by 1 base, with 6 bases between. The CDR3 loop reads CASSLAQGTDTQYF. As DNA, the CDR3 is TGCGCCAGCAGCTTGGCCCAGGGCACAGATACGCAGTATTTT.